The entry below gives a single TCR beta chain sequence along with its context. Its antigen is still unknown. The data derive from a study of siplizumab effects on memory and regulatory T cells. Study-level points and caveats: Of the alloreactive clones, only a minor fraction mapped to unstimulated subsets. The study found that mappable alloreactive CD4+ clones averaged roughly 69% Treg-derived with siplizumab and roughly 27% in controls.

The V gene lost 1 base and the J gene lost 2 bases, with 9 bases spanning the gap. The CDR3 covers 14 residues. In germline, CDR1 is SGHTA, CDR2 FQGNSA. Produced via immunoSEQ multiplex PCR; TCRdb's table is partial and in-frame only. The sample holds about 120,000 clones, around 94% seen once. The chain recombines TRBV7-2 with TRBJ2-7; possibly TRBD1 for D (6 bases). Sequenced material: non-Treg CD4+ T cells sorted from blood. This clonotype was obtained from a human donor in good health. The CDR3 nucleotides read TGTGCCAGCAGCTTAGGGACAGTTACCTACGAGCAGTACTTC. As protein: CASSLGTVTYEQYF. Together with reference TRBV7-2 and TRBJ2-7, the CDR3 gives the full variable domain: GAGVSQSPSNKVTEKGKDVELRCDPISGHTALYWYRQSLGQGLEFLIYFQGNSAPDKSGLPSDRFSAERTGGSVSTLTIQRTQQEDSAVYLCASSLGTVTYEQYFGPGTRLTVT.